A selection of T cell receptor beta chains follows, all from one sample in a study of blood T cell repertoires in COVID-19. Method: immunoSEQ multiplex PCR; TCRdb's copy keeps in-frame clones and lacks some. This sample has tens of thousands of clones; approximately 83% occur once, and the top ten carry around 28%. The sequenced material came from peripheral blood. These receptors were obtained from a human donor in a cohort sampled during active COVID-19. Each CDR3 is given with its conserved first and last residue. D genes are given only for firm matches. A row's size may be missing; if present it is once, few, many or a size class.

CDR3,DNA,size,length,J,D,V
CASSQAGTGAYEQYF,TGCGCCAGCAGCCAAGCCGGGACAGGGGCCTACGAGCAGTACTTC,-,15,TRBJ2-7,TRBD1,TRBV4-3
CASCQGGLDMEQYF,TGTGCCAGCTGCCAGGGTGGGCTCGATATGGAGCAGTACTTC,-,14,TRBJ2-7,-,TRBV18
CASTQGKETQYF,TGTGCCAGCACCCAGGGGAAAGAGACCCAGTACTTC,-,12,TRBJ2-5,-,TRBV28
CASSPGTGSGDTQYF,TGTGCCAGCTCACCTGGGACAGGGAGTGGAGATACGCAGTATTTT,-,15,TRBJ2-3,TRBD1,TRBV18
CASSVRDRGYNEQFF,TGTGCCAGCAGCGTCCGGGACAGGGGATACAATGAGCAGTTCTTC,-,15,TRBJ2-1,TRBD1,TRBV5-6
CASSLAAGNREQYF,TGTGCCAGCAGCTTAGCGGCGGGAAATCGGGAGCAGTACTTC,-,14,TRBJ2-7,-,TRBV7-2
CASSGSSPGQGNNEQFF,TGTGCCAGCTCAGGCTCTTCTCCGGGACAGGGGAACAATGAGCAGTTCTTC,-,17,TRBJ2-1,TRBD1,TRBV18
CASRLAGGELFF,TGTGCCAGCCGCCTAGCGGGCGGGGAGCTGTTTTTT,-,12,TRBJ2-2,TRBD2,TRBV11-3
CASSQDSGGLYGYTF,TGTGCCAGCAGCCAAGATTCAGGGGGCCTCTATGGCTACACCTTC,-,15,TRBJ1-2,TRBD1,TRBV3-1/TRBV3-2
CASRGTYAAEQYF,TGTGCCAGCAGGGGGACATATGCGGCCGAGCAGTACTTC,-,13,TRBJ2-7,-,TRBV11-2
CASSPKGGYGYTF,TGTGCCAGCAGCCCCAAGGGAGGCTATGGCTACACCTTC,few,13,TRBJ1-2,-,TRBV12-3/TRBV12-4
CASRRQDHTQYF,TGTGCCAGCAGAAGACAGGACCATACGCAGTATTTT,-,12,TRBJ2-3,-,TRBV6-5
CASSLGQGDVLTF,TGTGCCAGCAGCTTGGGGCAGGGTGACGTCCTGACTTTC,-,13,TRBJ2-6,-,TRBV7-3
CASSYAPDEPQETQYF,TGTGCCAGCAGTTACGCCCCAGATGAACCCCAAGAGACCCAGTACTTC,-,16,TRBJ2-5,-,TRBV6-5
CASSATFSSGTDYEQYF,TGTGCCAGCAGCGCTACCTTCAGTTCCGGGACAGACTACGAGCAGTACTTC,few,17,TRBJ2-7,TRBD1,TRBV7-9
CASSLRGGELFF,TGTGCCAGCTCCCTAAGGGGAGGGGAGCTGTTTTTT,-,12,TRBJ2-2,-,TRBV18
CASRDRGLEQYF,TGTGCCAGCAGGGACAGGGGGCTCGAGCAGTACTTC,-,12,TRBJ2-7,TRBD1,TRBV27
CASSQDGGETWLYTF,TGTGCCAGCAGCCAAGATGGGGGGGAGACCTGGCTCTACACCTTC,-,15,TRBJ1-2,-,TRBV3-1/TRBV3-2
CASSTAPAGGTDTQYF,TGTGCCAGCAGCACGGCACCAGCGGGGGGCACAGATACGCAGTATTTT,-,16,TRBJ2-3,TRBD2,TRBV5-4
CASSTRQGAMYNEQFF,TGTGCCAGCAGCACCAGACAGGGGGCGATGTACAATGAGCAGTTCTTC,-,16,TRBJ2-1,TRBD1,TRBV7-2
CASSVATGSPYEQYF,TGTGCCAGCAGCGTAGCCACAGGATCTCCCTACGAGCAGTACTTC,-,15,TRBJ2-7,-,TRBV9
CASSEARGGEQFF,TGTGCCAGCAGTGAAGCTCGGGGGGGTGAGCAGTTCTTC,few,13,TRBJ2-1,TRBD2,TRBV2
CASSPGQGGQPQHF,TGTGCCAGCAGCCCGGGACAGGGCGGGCAGCCCCAGCATTTT,-,14,TRBJ1-5,TRBD1,TRBV9
CASTGTGANVLTF,TGTGCCAGTACAGGGACTGGGGCCAACGTCCTGACTTTC,-,13,TRBJ2-6,-,TRBV19
CAISEHDSSNQPQHF,TGTGCCATCAGTGAGCATGACAGTAGCAATCAGCCCCAGCATTTT,-,15,TRBJ1-5,-,TRBV10-3
CASSRVRETLNTEAFF,TGTGCCAGCAGCCGAGTTCGGGAGACCTTGAACACTGAAGCTTTCTTT,-,16,TRBJ1-1,-,TRBV11-2
CASSFGTGIAQPQHF,TGTGCCAGCAGTTTTGGGACAGGGATAGCTCAGCCCCAGCATTTT,-,15,TRBJ1-5,TRBD1,TRBV7-9
CASSAGQSQPQHF,TGCGCCAGCAGCGCCGGACAGAGTCAGCCCCAGCATTTT,-,13,TRBJ1-5,-,TRBV4-1
CASRVQGLVNTGELFF,TGTGCCAGTAGAGTACAGGGGCTAGTGAACACCGGGGAGCTGTTTTTT,-,16,TRBJ2-2,TRBD1,TRBV19
CASALVGGNLRHTF,TGTGCTAGTGCCCTCGTCGGGGGTAATTTGAGGCACACCTTC,-,14,TRBJ1-2,-,TRBV12-5
CASSPQTGTNTEAFF,TGTGCCAGCAGCCCCCAGACAGGGACGAACACTGAAGCTTTCTTT,-,15,TRBJ1-1,TRBD1,TRBV9
CASSPIVITDQETQYF,TGTGCCAGCTCACCCATTGTCATAACAGACCAAGAGACCCAGTACTTC,-,16,TRBJ2-5,-,TRBV18
CASSPLSTAGGTEAFF,TGTGCCAGCTCACCACTATCCACGGCAGGGGGCACTGAAGCTTTCTTT,-,16,TRBJ1-1,TRBD1,TRBV18
CASSQGISGQNEKLFF,TGCGCCAGCAGCCAAGGCATCTCTGGACAGAATGAAAAACTGTTTTTT,-,16,TRBJ1-4,-,TRBV4-1
CASSGGDRYGYTF,TGTGCCAGCAGCGGGGGGGATCGATATGGCTACACCTTC,-,13,TRBJ1-2,-,TRBV19
CASSLSTGGIYEQYF,TGTGCCAGCAGTTTGTCGACAGGGGGCATTTACGAGCAGTACTTC,-,15,TRBJ2-7,TRBD1,TRBV27
CASSYGSPYEQYF,TGTGCCAGCAGCTACGGCAGTCCCTACGAGCAGTACTTC,-,13,TRBJ2-7,-,TRBV6-5
CASFGTGPFPEQYF,TGTGCCAGCTTTGGGACAGGACCCTTCCCCGAGCAGTACTTC,many,14,TRBJ2-7,TRBD1,TRBV6-5
CASSSTGLNSPLHF,TGTGCCAGCAGCTCTACAGGGTTGAATTCACCCCTCCACTTT,-,14,TRBJ1-6,-,TRBV7-2
CASSRVAGIAYEQYF,TGTGCCAGCAGCCGGGTAGCGGGTATCGCCTACGAGCAGTACTTC,-,15,TRBJ2-7,TRBD2,TRBV5-8
CAIAPGGVNYGYTF,TGTGCCATCGCCCCTGGGGGCGTCAACTATGGCTACACCTTC,-,14,TRBJ1-2,-,TRBV10-3
CASSPREPNTEAFF,TGTGCCAGCTCACCACGGGAGCCGAACACTGAAGCTTTCTTT,-,14,TRBJ1-1,-,TRBV18
CASRANYGYTF,TGTGCCAGCCGGGCTAACTATGGCTACACCTTC,few,11,TRBJ1-2,-,TRBV13
CASSWGTGNNYGYTF,TGTGCCAGCAGCTGGGGGACAGGGAATAACTATGGCTACACCTTC,few,15,TRBJ1-2,TRBD1,TRBV13
CASCSWRGRTDTQYF,TGTGCCAGTTGCTCCTGGCGGGGGCGCACAGATACGCAGTATTTT,-,15,TRBJ2-3,-,TRBV19
CASSPGGSSYEQYF,TGTGCCAGCAGCCCTGGCGGGAGCTCCTACGAGCAGTACTTC,-,14,TRBJ2-7,TRBD2,TRBV11-2
CASSLPPGQPLSPLHF,TGCGCCAGCAGCCTCCCCCCGGGACAGCCTTTATCACCCCTCCACTTT,few,16,TRBJ1-6,TRBD1,TRBV4-1
CASSAVTSNSPLHF,TGTGCCAGCAGTGCCGTTACTTCTAATTCACCCCTCCACTTT,-,14,TRBJ1-6,-,TRBV6-2/TRBV6-3
CASSSLDRATRELFF,TGTGCCAGCAGCTCCTTGGACAGGGCTACTCGGGAGCTGTTTTTT,-,15,TRBJ2-2,TRBD1,TRBV5-6
CASSLDQRIPYEQYF,TGTGCCAGCAGCTTAGATCAGCGGATCCCCTACGAGCAGTACTTC,-,15,TRBJ2-7,-,TRBV11-2
CASSQEGTGTGYGYTF,TGTGCCAGCAGCCAAGAGGGGACAGGGACGGGCTATGGCTACACCTTC,few,16,TRBJ1-2,TRBD1,TRBV3-1/TRBV3-2
CASSYSSFLREAQYF,TGTGCCAGCAGTTACTCCTCCTTCTTGAGAGAGGCCCAGTACTTC,-,15,TRBJ2-5,-,TRBV6-5
CASSYWDRGSEQYF,TGTGCCAGCAGTTACTGGGACAGGGGTTCCGAGCAGTACTTC,few,14,TRBJ2-7,TRBD1,TRBV6-6
CASSAGQGRYEQYF,TGTGCCAGCAGCGCGGGACAGGGACGCTACGAGCAGTACTTC,once,14,TRBJ2-7,TRBD1,TRBV9
CASSLASGGNTGELFF,TGCGCCAGCAGCTTGGCTTCGGGGGGGAACACCGGGGAGCTGTTTTTT,-,16,TRBJ2-2,TRBD2,TRBV5-1
CASSAGGSVSYNEQFF,TGTGCCAGCAGCGCGGGAGGCAGCGTTTCCTACAATGAGCAGTTCTTC,-,16,TRBJ2-1,TRBD2,TRBV9
CASSSVPTNTGELFF,TGCGCCAGCAGCTCCGTCCCTACGAACACCGGGGAGCTGTTTTTT,-,15,TRBJ2-2,-,TRBV5-1